The 28 T cell receptor beta chains below were found in one sample sequenced in a study of CD8+ T cells in alopecia areata. Following RNA extraction, reverse transcription yielded cDNA that acted as the sequencing template. The method was immunoSEQ multiplex PCR; TCRdb's version includes in-frame clones alone and lacks a portion of them. The data contain 100,000 to 120,000 clones, roughly 56% of them singletons. Noted treatment: oral pan-JAK inhibitor, 5-10 mg twice daily. The sample was CD4+ T cells sorted from blood, taken at week 24, from a patient treated with tofacitinib. Receptors were obtained from a human donor with alopecia areata.

This chain links TRBV30 with TRBJ2-7, with TRBD1 matching 7 bases. V lost 0 bases, J lost 1 base, and 6 bases stayed unmatched. CDR3 length equals 15 residues. Germline values: CDR1 GTSNPN, CDR2 SVGIG (reference sequence). CDR3 coding DNA: TGTGCCTGGAGTGTACTGGGGACAGTTTCCTACGAGCAGTACTTC. Its translation is CAWSVLGTVSYEQYF. Variable domain in full (rest from reference TRBV30 and TRBJ2-7): SQTIHQWPATLVQPVGSPLSLECTVEGTSNPNLYWYRQAAGRGLQLLFYSVGIGQISSEVPQNLSASRPQDRQFILSSKKLLLSDSGFYLCAWSVLGTVSYEQYFGPGTRLTVT.

J is TRBJ2-7 and V is TRBV4-1; TRBD2 might be the D (5 bases). The CDR3 consists of 14 residues. Trimming cost V 0 bases and J 2 bases, with 8 bases left between them. Per germline, CDR1 MGHRA and CDR2 YSYEKL. CDR3 loop: CASSQDRDTYEQYF. The CDR3 nucleotides are TGCGCCAGCAGCCAAGACCGGGATACCTACGAGCAGTACTTC.

This chain links TRBV6-5 with TRBJ2-4; no firm D call. The length of the CDR3 is 11 residues. The germline V gene has CDR1 MNHEY and CDR2 SVGAGI. The V end lost 2 bases, the J end lost 10 bases, and 6 bases lay between the germline ends. The chain's CDR3 is CASSYRAIQYF. For the CDR3, the DNA is TGTGCCAGCAGTTACCGGGCAATTCAGTACTTC.

This chain connects TRBV30 to TRBJ1-4, with 7 bases identical to TRBD1. V shed 7 bases and J 7 bases; nucleotides not matched to a gene: 12. The CDR3 contains 14 residues. In germline, CDR1 is GTSNPN, CDR2 SVGIG (reference sequence). The CDR3 here is CAFHLWQGGEKLFF. CDR3 DNA sequence: TGTGCCTTCCATCTATGGCAGGGGGGTGAAAAACTGTTTTTT.

The rearrangement links TRBV7-9 to TRBJ2-7; D gene ambiguous. CDR1 SEHNR and CDR2 FQNEAQ come from the germline V gene (reference sequence). This CDR3 is 15 amino acids long. Trimming took off 5 bases at V and 2 bases at J, with 16 bases between the two ends. Here the CDR3 reads CASSHQTKVTYEQYF. The CDR3 region has the DNA TGTGCCAGCAGCCATCAGACCAAGGTAACCTACGAGCAGTACTTC.

This clone was picked up a small number of times. This chain uses TRBV9 with TRBJ1-6; D gene ambiguous. V was clipped by 0 bases and J by 7 bases, with 8 bases between them. The CDR3 runs 14 residues. Per germline, CDR1 SGDLS and CDR2 YYNGEE. The CDR3 sequence is CASSVDGLNSPLHF. CDR3 nucleotides: TGTGCCAGCAGCGTAGACGGCCTAAATTCACCCCTCCACTTT.

J is TRBJ2-3 and V is TRBV7-2; TRBD2 aligns across 7 bases. This CDR3 spans 14 amino acids. The trim removed 1 base at V and 3 bases at J, leaving 1 base unmatched. CDR1 and CDR2 from the germline V gene are SGHTA and FQGNSA. The CDR3 is CASSLDGGTDTQYF. CDR3 DNA: TGTGCCAGCAGCTTAGACGGGGGGACAGATACGCAGTATTTT.

The J gene is TRBJ2-7, the V gene TRBV18; D is perhaps TRBD1 (6 bases). The CDR3 is 11 amino acids. Trimming cost V 5 bases and J 11 bases, with 13 bases left between them. CDR1 and CDR2 from the germline V gene are KGHSH and LQKENI. The CDR3 coding sequence is TGTGCCAGCTCAGGAAAGACAGGAGAGTACTTC. Its translation is CASSGKTGEYF.

The V gene is TRBV5-1, the J gene TRBJ2-7; no firm D call. CDR1 and CDR2 (germline): SGHRS, YFSETQ. This CDR3 is 12 amino acids long. The V and J ends lost 3 bases and 4 bases respectively, with 8 bases between them. The CDR3 sequence is CASSSTFYEQYF. In DNA, the CDR3 is TGCGCCAGCAGCTCGACTTTTTACGAGCAGTACTTC.

This chain connects TRBV7-9 to TRBJ1-1, with no clear D. V lost 3 bases and J lost 1, with 12 bases in between. Germline V gene data show CDR1 as SEHNR and CDR2 as FQNEAQ (reference sequence). This CDR3 has 15 residues. The CDR3: CASSFTGSGNTEAFF. The CDR3, as DNA: TGTGCCAGCAGCTTTACCGGGTCGGGGAACACTGAAGCTTTCTTT.

This clone has just a few counts. The genes are TRBV14 and TRBJ2-3, with D unresolved. V gave up 0 bases and J gave up 8 bases, with 9 bases separating them. This CDR3 region has 13 residues. Germline V lookup: CDR1 SGHDN, CDR2 FVKESK. CDR3 loop: CASSQDQTPTQYF. CDR3 nucleotides: TGTGCCAGCAGCCAAGACCAGACCCCTACGCAGTATTTT. Looking up the rest from reference TRBV14 and TRBJ2-3 gives the full variable domain: EAGVTQFPSHSVIEKGQTVTLRCDPISGHDNLYWYRRVMGKEIKFLLHFVKESKQDESGMPNNRFLAERTGGTYSTLKVQPAELEDSGVYFCASSQDQTPTQYFGPGTRLTVL.

This chain links TRBV5-1 with TRBJ1-1, with 7 positions matching TRBD1. This CDR3 spans 15 amino acids. Germline V gene data show CDR1 as SGHRS and CDR2 as YFSETQ. V gave up 4 bases and J gave up 2 bases; unmatched junction bases: 8. The chain's CDR3 is CASSPRQGLNTEAFF. Written as DNA, the CDR3 is TGCGCCAGCAGCCCGCGACAGGGACTAAACACTGAAGCTTTCTTT.

In its sample, this clone was seen a few times. The gene calls are TRBV18 and TRBJ2-7, with D perhaps TRBD1 (6 bases). CDR3 size: 14 residues. Trimming shortened V by 3 bases and J by 3 bases, and 12 bases separated the two germline ends. Germline-derived CDR1 and CDR2 are KGHSH and LQKENI. CDR3 protein: CASSPGQTIYEQYF. For the CDR3, the DNA is TGTGCCAGCTCACCCGGACAGACTATCTACGAGCAGTACTTC.

The rearrangement joins TRBV6-5 to TRBJ2-7, with 8 bases lining up with TRBD2. V lost 7 bases, J lost 3 bases, and 11 bases stayed unmatched. Germline V gene sequence: CDR1 MNHEY, CDR2 SVGAGI. The CDR3 spans 15 residues. The CDR3 reads CASTSTRGAYYEQYF. CDR3 coding DNA: TGTGCCAGCACCTCGACGCGGGGGGCGTACTACGAGCAGTACTTC.

This rearrangement joins TRBV9 to TRBJ2-7; D is undetermined. This CDR3 contains 12 residues. The germline V and J ends were trimmed by 4 bases and 5 bases, with 10 bases remaining between them. Germline assignment: CDR1 SGDLS and CDR2 YYNGEE. The CDR3 sequence is CASSRTPHEQYF. The CDR3 nucleotides read TGTGCCAGCAGCCGGACCCCCCACGAGCAGTACTTC.

This clone appeared a few times. V usage is TRBV29-1 and J usage is TRBJ1-1; D perhaps matches TRBD1 (6 bases). Germline V gene sequence: CDR1 SQVTM, CDR2 ANQGSEA. The length of the CDR3 is 12 residues. V lost 7 bases and J lost 7, with 16 bases in between. The CDR3 protein is CSASRRGGEAFF. Written as DNA, the CDR3 is TGCAGCGCTTCAAGAAGGGGGGGTGAAGCTTTCTTT.

This clone appeared a few times. V usage is TRBV5-4 and J usage is TRBJ1-2, with D unresolved. V was clipped by 2 bases and J by 7 bases, with 6 bases between them. Germline V gene sequence: CDR1 SGHNT, CDR2 YYREEE (reference sequence). The CDR3 spans 11 residues. The CDR3 reads CASSFSRGYTF. The CDR3 region has the DNA TGTGCCAGCAGCTTCTCCCGTGGCTACACCTTC.

The chain links TRBV30 to TRBJ1-3; D not certain. V lost 3 bases, J lost 2 bases, and 5 bases lay in between. CDR3 length equals 12 residues. CDR1 GTSNPN and CDR2 SVGIG come from the germline V gene (reference sequence). The CDR3 region has the DNA TGTGCCTGGAGCAGACCTGGAAACACCATATATTTT. As protein: CAWSRPGNTIYF.

The chain couples TRBV20-1 to TRBJ2-5, with TRBD2 identical over 8 bases. V was clipped by 5 bases and J by 13 bases; unmatched bases: 9. The CDR3 length is 11 residues. Germline V CDR1 and CDR2: DFQATT, SNEGSKA (reference sequence). Here the CDR3 DNA reads TGCAGTGCTCGTGTGCGGGGGGTCTCGTACTTC. The encoded protein is CSARVRGVSYF.

In nucleotides, the CDR3 is TGTGCCAGCAGTTACTCGAGGAGGACAGGGGTGGTTGGCTACACCTTC. It yields the protein CASSYSRRTGVVGYTF. The chain carries TRBV6-5 and TRBJ1-2; TRBD1 matches at 9 bases. The CDR3 loop spans 16 amino acids. The J segment lost 7 bases and the V segment lost 0 bases, leaving 9 bases of the junction unmatched. Germline V gives CDR1 MNHEY, CDR2 SVGAGI.

The rearrangement uses TRBV10-3 and TRBJ2-1; 7 bases map to TRBD2. The CDR3 has 13 residues. Germline V gene sequence: CDR1 ENHRY, CDR2 SYGVKD. The junction had 7 bases not matched to a gene; V was cut back by 8 bases and J by 6 bases. CDR3 in amino acids: CAIARGGSNEQFF. In DNA, the CDR3 is TGTGCCATCGCTAGGGGAGGGAGCAATGAGCAGTTCTTC.

The chain combines TRBV7-9 with TRBJ1-1; a possible D gene is TRBD1 (6 bases). CDR1 and CDR2 from the germline V gene are SEHNR and FQNEAQ (reference sequence). The CDR3 is 14 amino acids. Trimming pared 5 bases from V and 0 bases from J, leaving 10 bases between. Here the CDR3 reads CASSPRTVNTEAFF. The CDR3 nucleotides are TGTGCCAGCAGCCCACGGACAGTGAACACTGAAGCTTTCTTT.

The CDR3 bases are TGTGCCAGTAGTATAGAAAAGGGTCGCACCGGGGAGCTGTTTTTT. This gives the protein CASSIEKGRTGELFF. The rearrangement uses TRBV19 and TRBJ2-2; D uncertain. The CDR3 has 15 residues. Trimming took off 0 bases at V and 4 bases at J, with 9 bases between the two ends. Germline V lookup: CDR1 LNHDA, CDR2 SQIVND (reference sequence).

This chain connects TRBV4-3 to TRBJ1-5; D is ambiguous. The length of the CDR3 is 14 residues. The germline V gene encodes CDR1 LGHNA and CDR2 YSLEER. With 0 bases removed from V and 3 bases from J, the gap between germline ends came to 6 bases. The CDR3 sequence is CASSQDWLNQPQHF. CDR3 bases: TGCGCCAGCAGCCAAGATTGGCTCAATCAGCCCCAGCATTTT.

The rearrangement joins TRBV7-2 to TRBJ2-7; no reliable D call. This CDR3 region has 14 residues. Between the trimmed V and J ends, which lost 1 base and 0 bases, there was a span of 7 bases. Germline values: CDR1 SGHTA, CDR2 FQGNSA. CDR3 nucleotides: TGTGCCAGCAGCTTAGTGGGATTCTCCTACGAGCAGTACTTC. This translates into CASSLVGFSYEQYF. Filled out from reference TRBV7-2 and TRBJ2-7, the complete variable domain reads GAGVSQSPSNKVTEKGKDVELRCDPISGHTALYWYRQSLGQGLEFLIYFQGNSAPDKSGLPSDRFSAERTGGSVSTLTIQRTQQEDSAVYLCASSLVGFSYEQYFGPGTRLTVT.

The V call is TRBV30, the J call TRBJ2-5; 7 positions agree with TRBD2. There are 12 residues in the CDR3. V lost 2 bases and J lost 4; bases outside the gene matches: 1. Germline CDR1 GTSNPN, CDR2 SVGIG (reference sequence). The CDR3 coding sequence is TGTGCCTGGAGTCGGGGGGTAGAGACCCAGTACTTC. Amino acid sequence: CAWSRGVETQYF.

The table lists this clone with a few counts. The chain is built from TRBV4-3 and TRBJ2-4; possible D gene TRBD1, 6 bases. Trimming took off 7 bases at V and 3 bases at J, with 16 bases between the two ends. Germline V lookup: CDR1 LGHNA, CDR2 YSLEER. The CDR3 length is 15 residues. The CDR3 sequence: CASKLGAWGKNIQYF. The DNA for the CDR3 is TGCGCCAGCAAATTGGGGGCCTGGGGCAAAAACATTCAGTACTTC.

V gene TRBV7-2 combines with J gene TRBJ2-7; 8 bases line up with TRBD1. In germline, CDR1 is SGHTA, CDR2 FQGNSA. The J segment lost 6 bases and the V segment lost 3 bases, leaving 1 base of the junction unmatched. The CDR3 runs to 12 residues. Here the CDR3 reads CASSFDRGEQYF. Written as DNA, the CDR3 is TGTGCCAGCAGCTTTGACAGGGGCGAGCAGTACTTC.